This T cell receptor beta chain was obtained from a study of persistence of HIV-infected CD4 T cells. General study points: Degenerate expanded CDR3beta sequences were enriched among CMV- and Gag-responding cells.

The libraries were made with immunoSEQ version 4 in survey mode. The data were produced by immunoSEQ multiplex PCR, yet TCRdb's version contains in-frame clones alone and is incomplete. The sample consists of about 40,000 clones, around three quarters of them appearing once. On this clone: Its antigen is unknown.

This CDR3 has 12 amino acids. V was trimmed by 7 bases and J by 5 bases, leaving 6 bases between them. Looked up from germline, CDR1 is SNHLY and CDR2 is FYNNEI. The stimulus was an HIV-1 Gag 15-mer peptide pool, about 1.1 ug/peptide/mL. CD40L/CD69 double-negative CD45RO-high memory CD4+ T cells were collected. Donors had CD4+ T cell counts above 400 cells/uL and were CMV-seropositive. The clonotype originates from an adult man with HIV who was CMV-seropositive. Sequencing was performed on CD4+ T cells sorted from PBMCs after roughly 18-hour stimulation, taken from a patient who received antiretroviral therapy. The V gene is TRBV2, the J gene TRBJ1-6; D is unclear. As DNA, the CDR3 is TGTGCCAGCAACCATGATAATTCACCCCTCCACTTT. Its translation: CASNHDNSPLHF.